This T cell receptor (beta chain) was captured by sequencing in a study of CD8 T cells in ankylosing spondylitis. Regarding the study as a whole: For ankylosing spondylitis blood, a TCR beta motif of eight or nine highly homologous variants appeared characteristic. According to the report, clones linked to the disease were significantly enriched in matched synovial fluid samples taken from ankylosing spondylitis patients.

This clonotype has a count of ten or more. Its antigen is unidentified. J was trimmed by 4 bases and V by 2 bases; bases with no gene match: 5. This CDR3 region has 15 residues. TCRdb used MiXCR to reprocess the 5' RACE reads, holding one entry per CDR3 protein. The sample includes around 130,000 distinct CDR3 sequences, around 7% of them seen just once. The V gene is TRBV12-3 or TRBV12-4, the J gene TRBJ2-1, with 7 bases identical to TRBD2. The sequence was obtained from a male donor with ankylosing spondylitis or in good health (not recorded which). What was sequenced was blood, either unsorted or a sorted T cell fraction (not recorded which). DNA for the CDR3: TGTGCCAGCAGTTTAAGACCGGGACTATACAATGAGCAGTTCTTC. It codes for CASSLRPGLYNEQFF.